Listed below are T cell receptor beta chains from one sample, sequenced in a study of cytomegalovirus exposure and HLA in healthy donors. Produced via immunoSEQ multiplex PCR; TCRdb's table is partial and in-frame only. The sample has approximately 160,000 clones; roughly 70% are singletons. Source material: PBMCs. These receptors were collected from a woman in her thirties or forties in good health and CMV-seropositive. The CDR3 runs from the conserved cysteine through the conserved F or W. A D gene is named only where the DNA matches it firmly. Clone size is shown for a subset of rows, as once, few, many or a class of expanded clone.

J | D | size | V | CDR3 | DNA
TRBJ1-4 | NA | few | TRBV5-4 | CASSRTGATNEKLFF | TGTGCCAGCAGCCGTACGGGGGCAACTAATGAAAAACTGTTTTTT
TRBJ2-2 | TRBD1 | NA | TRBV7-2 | CASSLLGTAESGELFF | TGTGCCAGCAGCTTACTTGGGACAGCCGAGTCTGGGGAGCTGTTTTTT
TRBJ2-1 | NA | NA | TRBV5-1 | CASSDSGGRGNEQFF | TGCGCCAGCAGCGATTCTGGGGGAAGGGGGAATGAGCAGTTCTTC
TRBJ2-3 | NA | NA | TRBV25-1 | CASSDPRGTDTQYF | TGTGCCAGCAGTGATCCCCGGGGAACAGATACGCAGTATTTT
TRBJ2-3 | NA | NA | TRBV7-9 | CASSLGSTVTDTQYF | TGTGCCAGCAGCTTAGGGTCAACGGTTACAGATACGCAGTATTTT
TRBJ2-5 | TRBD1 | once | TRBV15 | CATNTGEETQYF | TGTGCCACAAATACAGGGGAAGAGACCCAGTACTTC
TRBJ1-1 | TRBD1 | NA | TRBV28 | CASSLGQGRAFF | TGTGCCAGCAGTTTAGGACAGGGGCGAGCTTTCTTT
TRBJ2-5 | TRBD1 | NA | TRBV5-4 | CASRRQGAEETQYF | TGTGCCAGCAGGCGACAGGGGGCAGAGGAGACCCAGTACTTC
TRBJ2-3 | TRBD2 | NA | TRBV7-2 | CASSPPGLAGADTQYF | TGTGCCAGCAGCCCCCCCGGACTAGCGGGAGCAGATACGCAGTATTTT
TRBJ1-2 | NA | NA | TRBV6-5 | CASSYQGSRTNYGYTF | TGTGCCAGCAGTTACCAGGGATCCAGGACTAACTATGGCTACACCTTC
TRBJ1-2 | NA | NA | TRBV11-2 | CASSPDFDLHYGYTF | TGTGCCAGCAGTCCCGACTTCGATCTGCACTATGGCTACACCTTC
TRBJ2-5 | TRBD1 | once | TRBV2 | CASSADREETQYF | TGTGCCAGCAGTGCGGACAGGGAAGAGACCCAGTACTTC
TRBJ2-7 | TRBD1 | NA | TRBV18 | CASSEGQVSYGQYF | TGTGCCAGCTCAGAGGGACAGGTCAGCTACGGGCAGTACTTC
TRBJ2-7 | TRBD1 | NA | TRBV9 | CASSVGGQGLYEQYF | TGTGCCAGCAGCGTAGGAGGACAGGGGCTTTACGAGCAGTACTTC
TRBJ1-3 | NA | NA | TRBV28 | CASRSARAGNTIYF | TGTGCCAGCAGGTCAGCGAGAGCTGGAAACACCATATATTTT
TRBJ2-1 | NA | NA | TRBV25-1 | CASSDSSSYNEQFF | TGTGCCAGCAGTGACTCCAGCTCCTACAATGAGCAGTTCTTC
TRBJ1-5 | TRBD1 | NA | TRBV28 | CASSLITGQDQPQHF | TGTGCCAGCAGTTTAATAACGGGACAGGATCAGCCCCAGCATTTT
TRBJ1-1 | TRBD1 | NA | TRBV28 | CASSSRTGSTEAFF | TGTGCCAGCAGTTCCCGGACAGGGAGCACTGAAGCTTTCTTT
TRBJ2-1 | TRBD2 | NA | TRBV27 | CASRLAGGNNEQFF | TGTGCCAGCCGACTAGCGGGAGGGAACAATGAGCAGTTCTTC
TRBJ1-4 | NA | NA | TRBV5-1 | CASSPAATNEKLFF | TGCGCCAGCAGCCCAGCGGCAACTAATGAAAAACTGTTTTTT
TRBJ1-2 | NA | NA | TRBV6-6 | CASSYGGSSNYGYTF | TGTGCCAGCAGTTACGGGGGCAGCTCTAACTATGGCTACACCTTC
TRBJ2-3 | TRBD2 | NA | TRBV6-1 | CAIHREVEDTQYF | TGTGCCATTCACCGGGAGGTGGAAGATACGCAGTATTTT
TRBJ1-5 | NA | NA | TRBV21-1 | CASSKTGQAGNQPQHF | TGTGCCAGCAGCAAGACAGGCCAAGCGGGCAATCAGCCCCAGCATTTT
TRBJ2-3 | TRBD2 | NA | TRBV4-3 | CASSQASGGKRGGRDTQYF | TGCGCCAGCAGCCAAGCCTCGGGGGGGAAGCGGGGGGGCAGAGATACGCAGTATTTT
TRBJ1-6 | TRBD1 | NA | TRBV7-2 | CASSSPDRGDSPLNF | TGTGCCAGCAGCTCACCCGACAGGGGTGATTCACCCCTCAACTTT
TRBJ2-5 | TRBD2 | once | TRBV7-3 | CASSSIAGGIETQYF | TGTGCCAGCAGCTCTATAGCGGGGGGAATTGAGACCCAGTACTTC
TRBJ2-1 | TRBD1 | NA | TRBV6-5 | CASSRQGGEQFF | TGTGCCAGCAGTCGACAGGGGGGTGAGCAGTTCTTC
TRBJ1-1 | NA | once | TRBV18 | CASSPSDKGTEAFF | TGTGCCAGCTCACCCTCGGACAAGGGCACTGAAGCTTTCTTT
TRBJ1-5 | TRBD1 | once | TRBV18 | CASSPISGQGANGNQPQHF | TGTGCCAGCTCACCCATCTCGGGACAGGGGGCGAACGGCAATCAGCCCCAGCATTTT
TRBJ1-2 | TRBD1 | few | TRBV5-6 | CASSLNRGFIYGYTF | TGTGCCAGCAGCTTGAACAGGGGGTTCATTTATGGCTACACCTTC
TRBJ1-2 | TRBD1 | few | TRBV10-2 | CASSEPGGYGYTF | TGCGCCAGCAGTGAACCAGGGGGCTATGGCTACACCTTC
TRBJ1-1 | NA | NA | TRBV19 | CASSIGGPLEAFF | TGTGCCAGTAGTATCGGGGGGCCCCTTGAAGCTTTCTTT
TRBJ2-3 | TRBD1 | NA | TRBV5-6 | CASSLGTGGSDTQYF | TGTGCCAGCAGCTTGGGGACAGGGGGCTCGGATACGCAGTATTTT
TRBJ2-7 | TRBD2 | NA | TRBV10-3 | CAISSGPTSGINEQYF | TGTGCCATCAGTTCCGGCCCGACTAGCGGGATTAACGAGCAGTACTTC
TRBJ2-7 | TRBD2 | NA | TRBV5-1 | CASSLVGSGGYEQYF | TGCGCCAGCAGCTTGGTCGGTAGCGGGGGCTACGAGCAGTACTTC
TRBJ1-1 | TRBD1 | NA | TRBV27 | CASSSVTGGGNTEAFF | TGTGCCAGCAGTTCAGTGACAGGGGGGGGGAACACTGAAGCTTTCTTT
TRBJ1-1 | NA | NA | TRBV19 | CASSTPRGRGTEAFF | TGTGCCAGTAGTACCCCCCGGGGCAGGGGCACTGAAGCTTTCTTT
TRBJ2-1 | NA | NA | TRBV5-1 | CASSVGVERDEQFF | TGCGCCAGCAGCGTAGGGGTGGAGCGCGATGAGCAGTTCTTC
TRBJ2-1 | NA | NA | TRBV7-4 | CASSLARRGRNNEQFF | TGTGCCAGCAGCTTGGCCCGGAGGGGGCGGAACAATGAGCAGTTCTTC
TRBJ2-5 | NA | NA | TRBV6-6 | CASSTTKETQYF | TGTGCCAGCAGTACTACCAAAGAGACCCAGTACTTC
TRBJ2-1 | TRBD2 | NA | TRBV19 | CASSTLAGVPNEQFF | TGTGCCAGTAGTACGCTAGCGGGAGTTCCCAATGAGCAGTTCTTC
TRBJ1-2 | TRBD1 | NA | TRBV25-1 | CASSEGTGGNYGYTF | TGTGCCAGCAGTGAAGGCACAGGGGGCAACTATGGCTACACCTTC
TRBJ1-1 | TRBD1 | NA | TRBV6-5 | CASRSVDRVWTEAFF | TGTGCCAGCAGATCCGTGGACAGGGTGTGGACTGAAGCTTTCTTT
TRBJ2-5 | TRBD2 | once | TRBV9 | CASSVGGAGVGQETQYF | TGTGCCAGCAGCGTAGGGGGAGCGGGAGTAGGGCAAGAGACCCAGTACTTC
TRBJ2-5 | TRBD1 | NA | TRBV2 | CASRDATGGGETQYF | TGTGCCAGCAGAGATGCAACAGGGGGTGGAGAGACCCAGTACTTC
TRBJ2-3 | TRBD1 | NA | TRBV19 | CASREGQGRTDTQYF | TGTGCCAGCAGAGAGGGACAGGGGCGCACAGATACGCAGTATTTT
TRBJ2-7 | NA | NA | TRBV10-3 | CAISRADEQYF | TGTGCCATCAGCAGGGCGGACGAGCAGTACTTC
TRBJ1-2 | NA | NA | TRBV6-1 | CASSEISGPYGYTF | TGTGCCAGCAGTGAGATTAGCGGTCCCTATGGCTACACCTTC
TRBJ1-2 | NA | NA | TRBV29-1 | CSVDGEGAYGYTF | TGCAGCGTTGATGGGGAAGGGGCATATGGCTACACCTTC
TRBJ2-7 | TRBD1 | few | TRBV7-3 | CASSPGTGGSYEQYF | TGTGCCAGCAGCCCCGGGACAGGGGGATCCTACGAGCAGTACTTC
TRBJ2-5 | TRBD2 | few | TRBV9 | CASSGPGGQETQYF | TGTGCCAGCAGCGGACCGGGAGGACAAGAGACCCAGTACTTC
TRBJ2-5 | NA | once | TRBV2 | CASSDQVQETQYF | TGTGCCAGCAGTGATCAGGTTCAAGAGACCCAGTACTTC
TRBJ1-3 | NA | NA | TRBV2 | CASSEQGRNSGNTIYF | TGTGCCAGCAGTGAACAGGGCCGTAACTCTGGAAACACCATATATTTT
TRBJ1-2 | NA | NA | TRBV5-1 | CASSLAPSGGDYGYTF | TGCGCCAGCAGCTTGGCCCCTTCCGGGGGAGACTATGGCTACACCTTC
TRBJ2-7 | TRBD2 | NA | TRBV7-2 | CASSLGGTRGSYF | TGTGCCAGCAGCTTAGGCGGGACTAGGGGAAGCTACTTC